This T cell receptor beta chain was obtained from a study of radiation and T cells in renal cell carcinoma. The overall study: Nephrectomy followed 15 Gy stereotactic body radiation by 4 weeks.

This clone was seen only once. Antigen unknown. Study-level results: Without pretreatment biopsies, baseline tumor clonotype presence was undetermined.

Clones were read by immunoSEQ multiplex PCR, and TCRdb kept only the in-frame ones, dropping some. In the table there are about 160,000 clones, 88% of which are singletons. Time point defined: baseline pretreatment blood. The treatment is: 15 Gy SBRT to primary tumor, nephrectomy 4 weeks later. This renal cell carcinoma was of the clear cell type. The sequence was collected from a woman in her 70s with renal cell carcinoma. The sample was blood, taken from a patient whose treatment included radiotherapy and nephrectomy.

Here the CDR3 DNA reads TGTGCCAGTAGTCCCCACACGGGAGCCTATGGCTACACCTTC. It translates to CASSPHTGAYGYTF. V gene TRBV19 combines with J gene TRBJ1-2; no clear D gene. The CDR3 length is 14 residues. Trimming took 5 bases from V and 4 from J, leaving 14 bases between them. Germline V gene sequence: CDR1 LNHDA, CDR2 SQIVND (reference sequence).